This T cell receptor (beta chain) was identified in a study of blood T cells in healthy people across ages. Overall study results and limits: Observed TCR beta diversity showed a strong correlation with the percentage of naive T cells as measured by flow cytometry.

This clonotype has more than one count but fewer than ten. Antigen specificity is unknown. Trimming at V came to 6 bases and at J to 6 bases, leaving 6 bases not matched to a gene. The length of the CDR3 is 14 residues. Germline CDR1 MNHNY, CDR2 SVGAGI (reference sequence). A second PCR of about 7 to 12 cycles used a sample-barcoded 5' primer and a J-beta primer mix. MiXCR, applied by TCRdb to the 5' RACE reads, yields one record per CDR3 protein. Among over 1,500,000 distinct CDR3 sequences listed, roughly 43% were seen once. It was roughly 10 milliliters of peripheral blood that were drawn from each donor.

The chain combines TRBV6-6 with TRBJ2-1; 9 bases line up with TRBD1. The sample taken for sequencing was blood. The origin of this receptor is a human donor in good health. CDR3 coding DNA: TGTGCCAGCAGGCCGGGACAGGGATTCAATGAGCAGTTCTTC. Translation: CASRPGQGFNEQFF.